This TCR beta chain stems from a study of blood T cells in healthy people across ages. The study's findings and limits: The unsorted PBMCs prevented any conclusive comparison of naive versus antigen-experienced cells. In older individuals, TCR beta diversity per million T cells was lower, falling roughly linearly with age. There were more naive CD4+ cells and higher diversity in long-lived donors than in aged donors.

Then a second PCR, running about 6 to 11 cycles, was carried out with a sample-barcoded 5' primer and a J-beta primer mix. Each of the cDNA molecules was tagged by a template-switch adaptor with 12 random nucleotides. TCRdb reprocessed the 5' RACE reads with MiXCR, giving one entry per CDR3 protein. The sample has roughly 860,000 distinct CDR3 sequences, around 62% seen once. This CDR3 has 16 amino acids. V shed 7 bases and J shed 3 bases, with 19 bases lying between them. Germline V CDR1 and CDR2: MNHEY, SMNVEV (reference sequence). About this clonotype: As yet, its antigen is unknown.

This receptor was taken from a man aged 30 to 45 in good health. The V and J genes are TRBV27 and TRBJ1-5; weak D call: TRBD1 (6 bases). Material for sequencing was blood. Here the CDR3 reads CASTSTGGTFNQPQHF. As DNA, the CDR3 is TGTGCCAGCACCTCCACGGGGGGCACCTTCAATCAGCCCCAGCATTTT.